This entry lists 21 T cell receptor beta chains sequenced from one sample in a study of technical replicates of blood from several donors. The assay was immunoSEQ multiplex PCR, and TCRdb's table has in-frame clones only and misses some. The table has 85,000 to 100,000 clones, 94% seen once; the top ten hold over 0.25%. Sequencing used T cells isolated from PBMCs. These receptors were taken from a human donor in good health.

CDR3 bases: TGTGCCAGCAGTTACTCGGGAGGCGGCCACAATGAGCAGTTCTTC. This translates into CASSYSGGGHNEQFF. This chain connects TRBV6-5 to TRBJ2-1; maybe TRBD2 (6 bases). Trimming removed 0 bases from V and 5 bases from J, with 11 bases in between. Germline loops: CDR1 MNHEY, CDR2 SVGAGI. The CDR3 runs to 15 residues.

The CDR3 DNA is TGTGCCAGCAGTGAAAGGGGTCAGGGGCCCCGGGAGCCCCAGCATTTT. Its protein is CASSERGQGPREPQHF. This sequence joins TRBV6-1 and TRBJ1-5, with TRBD1 as a possible D gene (6 bases). The CDR3 has 16 residues. Germline V gene sequence: CDR1 MNHNS, CDR2 SASEGT. Trimming removed 2 bases from V and 8 bases from J, with 19 bases in between.

The chain combines TRBV11-2 with TRBJ1-6; D gene ambiguous. V gave up 5 bases and J gave up 9 bases, with 20 bases separating them. The CDR3 runs to 16 residues. Looked up from germline, CDR1 is SGHAT and CDR2 is FQNNGV. In DNA form, the CDR3 reads TGTGCCAGCAGCGCCCTACAAGCAGCCAGGCGTTCACCCCTCCACTTT. It is translated as CASSALQAARRSPLHF.

CDR3 sequence reads: CASSQLGAKYGYTF. The CDR3 DNA reads as TGTGCCAGCAGCCAACTAGGGGCAAAATATGGCTACACCTTC. The chain has TRBV14 and TRBJ1-2, with a possible D match to TRBD1 (5 bases). V lost 2 bases and J lost 5, with 12 bases in between. The V gene's germline CDR1 is SGHDN and CDR2 FVKESK. The CDR3 is 14 residues long.

V is TRBV19 and J is TRBJ2-1; 14 bases align to TRBD2. The CDR3 extends over 15 amino acids. CDR1 is LNHDA, CDR2 SQIVND, per germline (reference sequence). Trimming cost V 3 bases and J 12 bases; bases outside gene matches: 7. The CDR3 DNA sequence: TGTGCCAGTAGTATTGGGACTAGCGGGAGCTTGCCGCAGTTCTTC. Translated: CASSIGTSGSLPQFF.

This clone was detected only once. The rearrangement uses TRBV5-1 and TRBJ2-5; D call uncertain. CDR3 length: 16 residues. Trimming removed 1 base at V and 0 bases at J, with 13 bases between. Per germline, CDR1 SGHRS and CDR2 YFSETQ. CDR3 nucleotide sequence: TGCGCCAGCAGCTTGACGGCGGCGGATAACCAAGAGACCCAGTACTTC. This sequence encodes CASSLTAADNQETQYF.

This clone was detected only a few times. CDR3 nucleotides: TGTGCCAGCAGTTCACTAGTACCAACTAATGAAAAACTGTTTTTT. Amino acid sequence: CASSSLVPTNEKLFF. J is TRBJ1-4 and V is TRBV27; no firm D call. CDR3 length: 15 residues. V was shortened by 4 bases and J by 0 bases, with 9 bases between the two germline ends. Per the germline V gene, CDR1 is MNHEY and CDR2 is SMNVEV (reference sequence).

Of note for this clone: The same CDR3 arises from other DNA sequences in this sample as well. The genes are TRBV28 and TRBJ1-2; D remains ambiguous. CDR1 is MDHEN and CDR2 is SYDVKM in the germline V gene. With 2 bases removed from V and 5 bases from J, the gap between germline ends came to 9 bases. CDR3 length: 13 amino acids. CDR3 region: CASSLGGGYGYTF. The CDR3 DNA reads as TGTGCCAGCAGTTTAGGCGGCGGTTATGGCTACACCTTC.

This chain links TRBV5-1 with TRBJ2-7, with D uncertain. V was pared by 2 bases and J by 3 bases, with 18 bases between. The CDR3 loop spans 16 amino acids. Germline V CDR1 and CDR2: SGHRS, YFSETQ. The CDR3 here is CASSFSGSRVNYEQYF. Here the CDR3 DNA reads TGCGCCAGCAGCTTTTCGGGTTCAAGAGTAAACTACGAGCAGTACTTC. The complete variable domain, with remaining parts taken from reference TRBV5-1 and TRBJ2-7, reads KAGVTQTPRYLIKTRGQQVTLSCSPISGHRSVSWYQQTPGQGLQFLFEYFSETQRNKGNFPGRFSGRQFSNSRSEMNVSTLELGDSALYLCASSFSGSRVNYEQYFGPGTRLTVT.

V and J are TRBV7-9 and TRBJ2-3; D is ambiguous. Germline lookup yields CDR1 SEHNR and CDR2 FQNEAQ (reference sequence). Between the trimmed V and J ends, which lost 0 bases and 4 bases, there was a span of 11 bases. The CDR3 has 15 residues. The CDR3, as DNA: TGTGCCAGCAGCTTAGCAGCTAGTTCGGCAGATACGCAGTATTTT. Translated, it gives CASSLAASSADTQYF.

This chain links TRBV6-1 with TRBJ2-3; D is possibly TRBD2 (5 bases). V was cut by 10 bases and J by 0 bases, with 11 bases left in between. The length of the CDR3 is 13 residues. Germline V gene sequence: CDR1 MNHNS, CDR2 SASEGT. The CDR3 DNA sequence: TGTGCCATCTCGGGGTCTAGCACAGATACGCAGTATTTT. Translation: CAISGSSTDTQYF.

This chain connects TRBV4-1 to TRBJ2-2; 11 bases fit TRBD2. From germline, CDR1 is MGHRA and CDR2 YSYEKL. V lost 3 bases and J lost 3; bases outside the gene matches: 0. CDR3 length: 15 amino acids. CDR3 region: CASSHSGGDTGELFF. Here the CDR3 DNA reads TGCGCCAGCAGCCATAGCGGGGGGGACACCGGGGAGCTGTTTTTT.

The chain has TRBV7-8 and TRBJ1-5; 8 bases are shared with TRBD1. Germline V lookup: CDR1 SGHVS, CDR2 FQNEAQ. The CDR3 is 16 amino acids. V lost 1 base and J lost 7; bases outside the gene matches: 9. The CDR3 DNA reads TGTGCCAGCAGCTTAGTGAGAGTACAGGGGGGCCAGCCCCAGCATTTT. Its protein is CASSLVRVQGGQPQHF.

The CDR3 is CATGEPGLETQYF. DNA of the CDR3: TGTGCCACCGGGGAACCGGGCTTAGAGACCCAGTACTTC. This rearrangement joins TRBV2 to TRBJ2-5; possibly TRBD2 for D (5 bases). The length of the CDR3 is 13 residues. Trimming took 10 bases from V and 4 from J, leaving 16 bases between them. Germline loops: CDR1 SNHLY, CDR2 FYNNEI.

CDR3 DNA: TGCGCCAGCAGCTTATACAGGGGTCACACTGAAGCTTTCTTT. Its protein product is CASSLYRGHTEAFF. The chain links TRBV5-1 to TRBJ1-1, with 7 nucleotides matching TRBD1. This CDR3 is 14 amino acids long. CDR1 is SGHRS and CDR2 is YFSETQ in the germline V gene. V dropped 2 bases and J dropped 3; count of bases not matched to a gene: 4.

V and J are TRBV10-1 and TRBJ2-3, with 11 bases aligning to TRBD2. Per the germline V gene, CDR1 is WNHNN and CDR2 is SYGVQD (reference sequence). The ends lost 3 bases at V and 4 bases at J; junction bases unmatched: 12. The CDR3 contains 18 residues. The CDR3 region has the DNA TGCGCCAGCAGTGACACCACGTATTCGGGACTAGCGGCAGATACGCAGTATTTT. This translates into CASSDTTYSGLAADTQYF.

The DNA of the CDR3 is TGTGCCAGCAGCTTTGAGTCTGGAAACACCATATATTTT. This sequence encodes CASSFESGNTIYF. The J gene is TRBJ1-3, the V gene TRBV11-3; D not resolved. This CDR3 region has 13 residues. Trimming cost V 3 bases and J 1 base, with 4 bases left between them. From germline, CDR1 is SGHNT and CDR2 YENEEA.

The chain recombines TRBV4-2 with TRBJ2-2; possible D gene TRBD1, 6 bases. The CDR3 totals 16 residues. Trimming stripped 1 base from V and 5 bases from J, with 14 bases between. Germline V gene sequence: CDR1 LGHNA, CDR2 YNFKEQ. The DNA for the CDR3 is TGTGCCAGCAGCCAAGGAGGCCACAGGGAGACCGGGGAGCTGTTTTTT. Amino acids: CASSQGGHRETGELFF.

This sequence joins TRBV5-1 and TRBJ2-7; possibly TRBD2 for D (6 bases). V shed 5 bases and J shed 0 bases, with 15 bases lying between them. The CDR3 consists of 15 residues. Germline V gives CDR1 SGHRS, CDR2 YFSETQ. Here the CDR3 reads CASRLGLLSSYEQYF. CDR3 bases: TGCGCCAGCAGGCTGGGACTTCTAAGCTCCTACGAGCAGTACTTC.

The chain employs TRBV28 and TRBJ1-4; 8 bases fit TRBD1. The CDR3 is made up of 15 amino acids. V was clipped by 3 bases and J by 5 bases; unmatched bases: 5. The V gene's germline CDR1 is MDHEN and CDR2 SYDVKM. CDR3 region: CASSFVGQENEKLFF. CDR3 coding DNA: TGTGCCAGCAGTTTTGTGGGACAGGAAAATGAAAAACTGTTTTTT.

The rearrangement joins TRBV5-1 to TRBJ1-1; D gene unclear. V lost 2 bases and J 4 bases, leaving 9 bases between the germline ends. Germline V lookup: CDR1 SGHRS, CDR2 YFSETQ. The CDR3 contains 13 residues. The CDR3 coding sequence is TGCGCCAGCAGCTTTAAAATGGCCACTGAAGCTTTCTTT. Translating gives CASSFKMATEAFF.